Following are 14 T cell receptor beta chains from one sample sequenced in a study of CD8 T cells in ankylosing spondylitis. Study results and caveats: Blood from ankylosing spondylitis patients appeared to carry a characteristic roughly eight-variant TCR beta motif.

Antigens of these TCRs are unknown. TCRdb called the 5' RACE reads again in MiXCR, with one record for every CDR3 protein. This sample carries 130,000 or so distinct CDR3 sequences, approximately 17% of them seen once, and the ten largest clones take 30% to 35%. The sequenced sample was blood, either unsorted or a sorted T cell fraction (not recorded which). Source of these receptors: a male donor with ankylosing spondylitis.

This clonotype was seen a few times. This chain joins TRBV4-2 and TRBJ1-6; 9 nucleotides line up with TRBD1. The ends lost 4 bases at V and 5 bases at J; junction bases unmatched: 3. This CDR3 contains 15 residues. Germline CDR1 LGHNA, CDR2 YNFKEQ. The CDR3 protein is CASSPWTGDNSPLHF. CDR3 coding DNA: TGTGCCAGCAGCCCGTGGACAGGGGATAATTCACCCCTCCACTTT.

This clonotype was detected a few times. The V gene is TRBV6-5, the J gene TRBJ1-2; D not certain. The CDR3 is 15 residues long. Between the trimmed V and J ends, which lost 0 bases and 7 bases, there was a span of 15 bases. Germline assignment: CDR1 MNHEY and CDR2 SVGAGI. Written as DNA, the CDR3 is TGTGCCAGCAGTTACTCGCGGTGGGTGACGGGTGGCTACACCTTC. Protein product: CASSYSRWVTGGYTF.

The sample holds many counts of this clonotype. The chain joins TRBV12-3 or TRBV12-4 to TRBJ2-1, with D possibly being TRBD1 or TRBD2 (6 bases each). The length of the CDR3 is 16 residues. Trimming pared 4 bases from V and 6 bases from J, leaving 19 bases between. The CDR3 DNA sequence: TGTGCCAGCAGTTCTCCTGGCTACAGGGACTTCAATGAGCAGTTCTTC. Translated, it gives CASSSPGYRDFNEQFF.

This clonotype showed up just once. The rearrangement joins TRBV3-1 to TRBJ1-1, with TRBD1 matching 7 bases. Germline-derived CDR1 and CDR2 are LGHDT and YNNKEL (reference sequence). This CDR3 is built from 16 residues. Unmatched junction bases numbered 8, after V lost 4 bases and J lost 0 bases. The CDR3 DNA reads TGTGCCAGCAGCCCAGGCGGAGGGGGCGTGAACACTGAAGCTTTCTTT. It is translated as CASSPGGGGVNTEAFF. Drawing the rest from reference TRBV3-1 and TRBJ1-1, the complete variable domain is DTAVSQTPKYLVTQMGNDKSIKCEQNLGHDTMYWYKQDSKKFLKIMFSYNNKELIINETVPNRFSPKSPDKAHLNLHINSLELGDSAVYFCASSPGGGGVNTEAFFGQGTRLTVV.

The genes are TRBV7-9 and TRBJ2-5; 7 bases are a match to TRBD2. Germline V lookup: CDR1 SEHNR, CDR2 FQNEAQ (reference sequence). The CDR3 sequence is 14 residues long. V lost 5 bases to trimming and J lost 6 bases; unmatched junction nucleotides: 9. The CDR3 DNA is TGTGCCAGCAGCCCATCCGGGGGGTCGAAGACCCAGTACTTC. Translating gives CASSPSGGSKTQYF.

V is TRBV25-1 and J is TRBJ1-6; the D is unclear. This CDR3 spans 16 amino acids. Trimming removed 3 bases from V and 11 bases from J, with 20 bases in between. Germline V gives CDR1 MGHDK, CDR2 SYGVNS. The CDR3 here is CASSDTFKGAMAPLHF. The DNA for the CDR3 is TGTGCCAGCAGTGATACCTTTAAGGGAGCGATGGCACCCCTCCACTTT.

The chain combines TRBV6-5 with TRBJ2-1; 8 bases map to TRBD1. The V gene's germline CDR1 is MNHEY and CDR2 SVGAGI. This CDR3 has 16 amino acids. Germline trimming cut 2 bases from V and 3 bases from J; bases unmatched to any gene: 6. CDR3 nucleotide sequence: TGTGCCAGCAGTTACCTGACAGGGGCCCTCTACAATGAGCAGTTCTTC. Protein: CASSYLTGALYNEQFF.

With regard to this clonotype: With a much larger clone just one base away, this may be a read error. CDR3 bases: TGCAGCGCGACCTGGACAGGGGATCTTCAGCCCCAGCATTTT. It translates to CSATWTGDLQPQHF. This sequence joins TRBV29-1 and TRBJ1-5; 9 nucleotides align to TRBD1. The V segment lost 7 bases and the J segment 6 bases; nucleotides outside the gene matches: 10. This CDR3 is built from 14 residues. Germline V gene lookup returns CDR1 SQVTM and CDR2 ANQGSEA.

As DNA, the CDR3 is TGTGCCAGCAGCGTGGGGGGAACCTTCTACGAGCAGTACTTC. This gives the protein CASSVGGTFYEQYF. The V and J genes are TRBV9 and TRBJ2-7; TRBD2 is a possible D gene (6 bases). The germline V and J ends were trimmed by 2 bases and 3 bases, with 12 bases remaining between them. CDR3 size: 14 residues. Germline V CDR1 and CDR2: SGDLS, YYNGEE.

Regarding this clonotype: One end of the junction does not line up with germline, which may come from a read error. The chain joins TRBV12-3 or TRBV12-4 to TRBJ1-5, with 9 bases fitting TRBD1. The CDR3 has 17 residues. CDR3 residues: CASSLIQGAQGNHPQHF. Here the CDR3 DNA reads TGTGCCAGCAGCTTAATACAGGGGGCGCAGGGCAATCACCCCCAGCATTTT.

The chain recombines TRBV12-3 or TRBV12-4 with TRBJ1-2; the D is unclear. There are 14 residues in the CDR3. Trimming left V 3 bases short and J 7 bases short, with 15 bases between. As DNA, the CDR3 is TGTGCCAGCAGTTTTGGGCCGGGCGGCAGTGGCTACACCTTC. Translated, it gives CASSFGPGGSGYTF.

V gene TRBV27 combines with J gene TRBJ1-2; no firm D call. This CDR3 is 15 amino acids long. In germline, CDR1 is MNHEY, CDR2 SMNVEV (reference sequence). Trimming removed 5 bases from V and 0 bases from J, with 13 bases in between. The CDR3 sequence is CASSTRLEANYGYTF. The CDR3 DNA is TGTGCCAGCAGTACTAGGTTGGAAGCTAACTATGGCTACACCTTC.

This clonotype was counted at least ten times. J is TRBJ2-3 and V is TRBV5-1, with TRBD2 as a possible D gene (5 bases). From germline, CDR1 is SGHRS and CDR2 YFSETQ. V dropped 1 base and J dropped 2 bases, with 11 bases sitting between them. This CDR3 has 15 amino acids. The CDR3 loop reads CASSLTGSFTDTQYF. The CDR3 DNA follows: TGCGCCAGCAGCTTGACGGGGAGCTTCACAGATACGCAGTATTTT.

This clonotype was observed a few times. This sequence joins TRBV14 and TRBJ2-4; D gene ambiguous. V was shortened by 0 bases and J by 0 bases, with 12 bases between the two germline ends. The germline V gene has CDR1 SGHDN and CDR2 FVKESK. The CDR3 extends over 17 amino acids. The CDR3 sequence is CASSQDLGPLAKNIQYF. The CDR3 DNA reads TGTGCCAGCAGCCAAGATCTGGGTCCGCTAGCCAAAAACATTCAGTACTTC.